The clone carrying this T cell receptor (beta chain) showed up just once. Authors' processing steps: Reference gene primer amplification in the assay estimated nucleated cell counts. Assay used: immunoSEQ multiplex PCR; TCRdb lists only in-frame clones, some missing. V and J calls and clone size are those listed in that table; D and trimming were worked out from the DNA. The sample lists approximately 70,000 clones, 85% to 90% occurring once. The entry originates in a study of blood T cell repertoires in COVID-19. On the study more broadly: The samples span acute and convalescent COVID-19 from the United States, Italy and Spain. The cDNA or gDNA used as material had been derived from T cells, B-cell-depleted T cells, or PBMCs.

With V trimmed by 6 bases and J by 8 bases, 12 bases remained unmatched. The CDR3 has 14 amino acids. CDR1 is SQVTM, CDR2 ANQGSEA, per germline. This receptor was identified in a woman aged 80 or over with active COVID-19. This chain connects TRBV29-1 to TRBJ2-1; 8 bases map to TRBD2. Sequencing used peripheral blood. The CDR3 protein is CSVLGTRSVDEQFF. As DNA, the CDR3 is TGCAGCGTGCTCGGGACTAGAAGCGTGGATGAGCAGTTCTTC.